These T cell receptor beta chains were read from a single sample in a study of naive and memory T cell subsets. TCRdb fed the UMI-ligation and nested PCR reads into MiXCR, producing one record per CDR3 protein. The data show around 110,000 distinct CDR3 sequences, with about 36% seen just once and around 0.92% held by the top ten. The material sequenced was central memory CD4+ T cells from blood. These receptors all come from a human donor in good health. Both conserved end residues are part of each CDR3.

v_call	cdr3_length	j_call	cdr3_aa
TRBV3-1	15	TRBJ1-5	CASSQDTGEGQPQHF
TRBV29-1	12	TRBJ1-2	CSVLRGRDGYTF
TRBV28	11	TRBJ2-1	CASSLVEEQFF
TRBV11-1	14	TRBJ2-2	CASSLAGTRGELFF
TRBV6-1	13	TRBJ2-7	CASSVSGTYEQYF
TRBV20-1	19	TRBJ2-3	CSARDFRAGGLQSTDTQYF
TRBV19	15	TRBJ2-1	CASSIRQGQSNEQFF
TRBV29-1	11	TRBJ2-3	CSVDRTNTQYF
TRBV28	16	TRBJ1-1	CASSRAGMRGNTEAFF
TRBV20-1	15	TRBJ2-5	CSARRHSGRGETQYF
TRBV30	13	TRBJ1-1	CAWRGDSDTEAFF
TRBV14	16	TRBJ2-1	CASSPSKPGLDDEQFF
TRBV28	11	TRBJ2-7	CASTLLNEQYF
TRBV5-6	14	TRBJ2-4	CASSLKGPRNIQYF
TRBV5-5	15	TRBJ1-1	CASSLAETALSEAFF
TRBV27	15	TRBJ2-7	CASSLFGSALYEQYF
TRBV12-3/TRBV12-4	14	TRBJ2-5	CASSLTEYQETQYF
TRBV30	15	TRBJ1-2	CAWSVTSRANYGYTF
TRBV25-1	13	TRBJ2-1	CASSADRANEQFF
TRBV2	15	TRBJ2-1	CASRIQGGGDNEQFF
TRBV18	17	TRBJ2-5	CASSLRTGHSSQETQYF
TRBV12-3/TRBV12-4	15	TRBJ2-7	CASREATSGGDEQYF
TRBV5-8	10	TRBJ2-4	CASRQAPQYF
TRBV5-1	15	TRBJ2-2	CASSMGTARTGELFF
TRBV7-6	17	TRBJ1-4	CASSPQGATFANEKLFF
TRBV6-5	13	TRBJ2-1	CASSYSGDNEQFF
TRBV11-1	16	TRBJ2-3	CASSSRLRGLMDTQYF
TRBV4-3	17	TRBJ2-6	CASSQVASRSGANVLTF
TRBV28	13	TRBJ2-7	CVTGAGESYEQYF
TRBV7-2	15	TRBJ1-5	CASSKSQMGNQPQHF
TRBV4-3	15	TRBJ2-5	CASSQSRTRQETQYF
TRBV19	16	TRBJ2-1	CASSIGTSGTHNEQFF
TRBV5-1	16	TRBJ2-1	CASSPRAGAAYNEQFF
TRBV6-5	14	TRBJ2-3	CASSYGGYLDTQYF
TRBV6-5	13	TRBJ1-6	CASSYSSHGALHF
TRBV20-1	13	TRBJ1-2	CSARDLRDYGYTF
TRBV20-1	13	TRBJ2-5	CSARKANQETQYF
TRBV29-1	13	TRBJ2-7	CSVGRGASYEQYF
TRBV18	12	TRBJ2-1	CASSRKADEQFF
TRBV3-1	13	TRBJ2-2	CASSHGGTGELFF
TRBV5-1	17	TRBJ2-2	CASSTRTGATNTGELFF
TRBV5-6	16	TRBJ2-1	CASRREGGLNNQEQFF
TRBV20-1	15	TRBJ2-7	CSARSLAGGPYEQYF
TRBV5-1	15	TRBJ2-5	CASSGGLAVQETQYF
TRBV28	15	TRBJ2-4	CASSLGGVSKNIQYF
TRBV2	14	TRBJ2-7	CASSPSRVGYEQYF
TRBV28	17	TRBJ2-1	CASSVWASGRNDNEQFF
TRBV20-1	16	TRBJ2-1	CSAPNRGTSGSNEQFF
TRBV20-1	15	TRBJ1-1	CSARDLRQRNTEAFF
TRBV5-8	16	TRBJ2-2	CASSHGLAGRVGELFF
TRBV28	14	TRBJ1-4	CASSLKVANEKLFF
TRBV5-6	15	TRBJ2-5	CASSLSTRYQETQYF